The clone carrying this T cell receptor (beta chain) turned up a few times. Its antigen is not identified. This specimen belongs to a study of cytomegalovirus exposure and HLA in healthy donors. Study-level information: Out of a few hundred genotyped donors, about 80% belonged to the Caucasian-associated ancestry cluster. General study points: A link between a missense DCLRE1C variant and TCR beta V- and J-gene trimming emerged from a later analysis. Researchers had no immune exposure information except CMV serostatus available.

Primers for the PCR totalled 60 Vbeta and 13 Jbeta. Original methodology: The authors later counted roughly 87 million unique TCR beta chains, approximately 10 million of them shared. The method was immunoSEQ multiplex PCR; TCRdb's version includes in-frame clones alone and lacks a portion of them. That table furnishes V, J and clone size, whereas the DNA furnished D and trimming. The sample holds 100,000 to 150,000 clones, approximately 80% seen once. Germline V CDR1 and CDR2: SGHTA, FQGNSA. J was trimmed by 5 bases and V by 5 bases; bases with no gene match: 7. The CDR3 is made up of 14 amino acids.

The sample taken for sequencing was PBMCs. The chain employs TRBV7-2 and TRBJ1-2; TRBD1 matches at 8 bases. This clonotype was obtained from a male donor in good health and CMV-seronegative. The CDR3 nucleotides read TGTGCCAGCAGCCTCATCAGGGGGCCGTATGGCTACACCTTC. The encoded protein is CASSLIRGPYGYTF.